The T cell receptor beta chain described here comes from a study of blood T cell repertoires in COVID-19. Study-wide background: There were acute and convalescent COVID-19 samples, and they came from the United States, Italy and Spain. T cells, B-cell-depleted T cells, or PBMCs supplied cDNA or gDNA.

TCRdb keeps only in-frame clones here, not all; method: immunoSEQ multiplex PCR. The data contain 300,000 to 400,000 clones, more than 75% of them singletons. The receptor comes from a woman aged 30 to 39 with acute COVID-19. The sample comprised PBMCs or T cells enriched from blood (not recorded which).

The CDR3 region is CASSSPLPSGGMTDTQYF. The DNA for the CDR3 is TGTGCCAGCAGCTCCCCCCTGCCGAGCGGGGGGATGACAGATACGCAGTATTTT. This sequence joins TRBV9 and TRBJ2-3, with 9 bases identical to TRBD2. Trimming removed 4 bases from V and 3 bases from J; junction bases left unmatched: 15. Germline loops: CDR1 SGDLS, CDR2 YYNGEE. This CDR3 comprises 18 residues. Complete variable domain (other parts from reference TRBV9 and TRBJ2-3): DSGVTQTPKHLITATGQRVTLRCSPRSGDLSVYWYQQSLDQGLQFLIQYYNGEERAKGNILERFSAQQFPDLHSELNLSSLELGDSALYFCASSSPLPSGGMTDTQYFGPGTRLTVL.